These T cell receptor beta chains were read from a single sample in a study of radiotherapy plus CTLA-4 blockade in lung cancer. TCRdb's copy holds only in-frame clones and misses some; the assay was immunoSEQ multiplex PCR. The data show 50,000 to 65,000 clones, 70% to 80% seen once. The sequencing here drew on peripheral blood, taken from a patient treated with radiotherapy plus ipilimumab. The receptor set was obtained from a human donor with non-small cell lung cancer who had a complete response to radiotherapy plus ipilimumab. Each CDR3 is given with its conserved first and last residue. The D gene is left open where the match is weak. Size is stated for part of the rows, as once, few or many counts, or as a class when the clone is expanded.

d_call j_call v_call clone_size cdr3_aa cdr3_nt
NA TRBJ2-6 TRBV5-4 NA CASRPVLRGANVLTF TGTGCCAGCAGACCCGTTTTGAGGGGGGCCAACGTCCTGACTTTC
TRBD2 TRBJ2-1 TRBV2 NA CASRGGGTLMVEQFF TGTGCCAGCAGGGGCGGGGGGACCCTTATGGTGGAGCAGTTCTTC
TRBD1 TRBJ1-2 TRBV7-9 NA CASSSTRTGGVYGYTF TGTGCCAGCAGCTCGACCCGGACAGGGGGTGTCTATGGCTACACCTTC
TRBD1 TRBJ1-3 TRBV7-9 few CASSSTSGTGERNTIYF TGTGCCAGCAGCTCGACCTCCGGGACAGGGGAGAGAAACACCATATATTTT
TRBD1 TRBJ1-5 TRBV10-1 NA CASSTGTGGSKSSNQPQHF TGCGCCAGCAGTACGGGGACAGGGGGTAGTAAGAGTAGCAATCAGCCCCAGCATTTT
TRBD1 TRBJ1-2 TRBV7-9 few CASSTTPGTGTNYGYTF TGTGCCAGCAGCACTACTCCCGGGACAGGGACTAACTATGGCTACACCTTC
TRBD1 TRBJ2-7 TRBV5-1 NA CASSLAGTGAYEQYF TGCGCCAGCAGCTTGGCCGGGACAGGGGCCTACGAGCAGTACTTC
NA TRBJ2-7 TRBV25-1 NA CASMEGSTYEQYF TGTGCCAGCATGGAGGGTTCTACCTACGAGCAGTACTTC
TRBD2 TRBJ2-3 TRBV6-6 NA CASSFLADTDTQYF TGTGCCAGCAGTTTTCTAGCGGACACAGATACGCAGTATTTT
TRBD1 TRBJ1-2 TRBV2 NA CASSLRGRDGYTF TGTGCCAGCAGCCTCAGGGGGCGCGATGGCTACACCTTC
NA TRBJ1-4 TRBV2 NA CASSEFLNEKLFF TGTGCCAGCAGTGAATTCCTTAATGAAAAACTGTTTTTT
TRBD2 TRBJ2-1 TRBV10-2 NA CASTGTSGSNEQFF TGCGCCAGCACTGGGACTAGCGGGAGCAATGAGCAGTTCTTC
TRBD1 TRBJ2-5 TRBV6-1 NA CATRTGWLQETQYF TGTGCCACCAGGACAGGATGGCTACAAGAGACCCAGTACTTC
NA TRBJ2-2 TRBV15 NA CATSRGGTGELFF TGTGCCACCAGCAGAGGAGGAACCGGGGAGCTGTTTTTT
TRBD2 TRBJ2-1 TRBV7-9 NA CASSRGGLNEQFF TGTGCCAGCAGCCGGGGGGGCCTTAATGAGCAGTTCTTC
NA TRBJ1-3 TRBV2 NA CASSDRPQGNSGNTIYF TGTGCCAGCAGCGACCGCCCACAGGGAAACTCTGGAAACACCATATATTTT
NA TRBJ1-5 TRBV5-5 NA CASSPGPSGNQPQHF TGTGCCAGCAGTCCCGGACCGTCGGGGAATCAGCCCCAGCATTTT
TRBD2 TRBJ2-7 TRBV7-9 few CASSPGGGSYEQYF TGTGCCAGCAGCCCCGGCGGGGGTTCCTACGAGCAGTACTTC
TRBD2 TRBJ2-1 TRBV7-6 NA CASSSNSGGSDEQFF TGTGCCAGCAGCTCTAATTCTGGCGGGAGCGATGAGCAGTTCTTC
NA TRBJ2-3 TRBV11-3 NA CASSFTGATDTQYF TGTGCCAGCAGCTTTACAGGAGCCACAGATACGCAGTATTTT
NA TRBJ1-6 TRBV7-2 NA CASSLLRDSPLHF TGTGCCAGCAGCTTGCTCCGGGATTCACCCCTCCACTTT
TRBD1 TRBJ2-7 TRBV7-6 NA CASRDRESSYEQYF TGTGCCAGCAGGGACAGGGAATCCAGTTACGAGCAGTACTTC
NA TRBJ1-1 TRBV19 few CASGLIGAGYTEAFF TGTGCCAGTGGCCTCATTGGGGCGGGATACACTGAAGCTTTCTTT
NA TRBJ1-1 TRBV6-1 once CASSEWGGTEAFF TGTGCCAGCAGTGAATGGGGGGGCACTGAAGCTTTCTTT
TRBD2 TRBJ2-3 TRBV7-8 NA CAGEAGITDTQYF TGTGCCGGGGAAGCGGGGATCACAGATACGCAGTATTTT
NA TRBJ1-1 TRBV29-1 once CSVELSEAFF TGCAGCGTTGAATTGAGTGAAGCTTTCTTT
TRBD2 TRBJ2-7 TRBV7-2 NA CASSLTSGGPGYEQYF TGTGCCAGCAGCTTAACTAGCGGGGGGCCCGGGTACGAGCAGTACTTC
NA TRBJ2-3 TRBV5-1 NA CASSLIRGSTDTQYF TGCGCCAGCAGCTTAATCCGGGGAAGCACAGATACGCAGTATTTT
NA TRBJ1-1 TRBV11-3 NA CASSFPGMNTEAFF TGTGCCAGCAGCTTCCCAGGGATGAACACTGAAGCTTTCTTT
NA TRBJ2-5 TRBV10-3 NA CAISLLEQETQYF TGTGCCATCAGCCTCTTAGAGCAAGAGACCCAGTACTTC
TRBD1 TRBJ1-1 TRBV19 once CASSTTGINTEAFF TGTGCCAGTAGTACGACAGGGATTAACACTGAAGCTTTCTTT
NA TRBJ1-5 TRBV4-1 NA CASSQETDTRQPQHF TGCGCCAGCAGCCAAGAGACGGACACCCGGCAGCCCCAGCATTTT
TRBD2 TRBJ2-4 TRBV7-9 NA CASSPGGVAKNIQYF TGTGCCAGCAGCCCCGGGGGGGTAGCCAAAAACATTCAGTACTTC
TRBD1 TRBJ1-5 TRBV2 once CASSVRGSSDQPQHF TGTGCCAGCAGTGTCAGGGGGTCGTCTGATCAGCCCCAGCATTTT
TRBD1 TRBJ1-1 TRBV7-2 NA CASSGAGTGGTEAFF TGTGCCAGCAGTGGAGCCGGGACAGGGGGCACTGAAGCTTTCTTT
TRBD1 TRBJ1-3 TRBV12-5 few CASGLGQGAGNTIYF TGTGCTAGTGGTTTGGGACAGGGGGCTGGAAACACCATATATTTT
TRBD1 TRBJ1-2 TRBV2 NA CASSAIRTGAGYGYTF TGTGCCAGCAGTGCTATTAGGACAGGGGCGGGGTATGGCTACACCTTC
NA TRBJ1-2 TRBV5-1 NA CASREGNYGYTF TGCGCCAGCAGAGAGGGAAACTATGGCTACACCTTC
NA TRBJ1-1 TRBV11-3 NA CASSFKMRNTEAFF TGTGCCAGCAGCTTTAAGATGCGGAACACTGAAGCTTTCTTT
NA TRBJ2-7 TRBV21-1 NA CASSRGGALLITSYEQYF TGTGCCAGCAGCCGAGGGGGGGCCCTCTTAATTACCTCCTACGAGCAGTACTTC
NA TRBJ2-1 TRBV7-6 NA CASSLRGEQFF TGTGCCAGCAGCCTCAGGGGTGAGCAGTTCTTC
NA TRBJ1-1 TRBV2 NA CASTGRASPPEAFF TGTGCCAGCACCGGGCGGGCCTCGCCCCCTGAAGCTTTCTTT
NA TRBJ1-4 TRBV10-3 NA CAISESGGTGPEKLFF TGTGCCATCAGTGAGTCCGGCGGGACGGGTCCTGAAAAACTGTTTTTT
TRBD2 TRBJ2-1 TRBV6-6 NA CASLGLAKNNEQFF TGTGCCAGCCTGGGACTAGCGAAGAACAATGAGCAGTTCTTC
NA TRBJ1-2 TRBV5-6 NA CASSLRGWGPYGYTF TGTGCCAGCAGCTTGAGGGGGTGGGGTCCCTATGGCTACACCTTC
TRBD1 TRBJ1-4 TRBV7-9 few CASRPGQGALGEKLFF TGTGCCAGCAGACCGGGACAGGGGGCGCTGGGGGAAAAACTGTTTTTT
TRBD2 TRBJ2-3 TRBV18 NA CASSPPGLAGFTDTQYF TGTGCCAGCTCACCACCGGGACTAGCGGGGTTCACAGATACGCAGTATTTT
NA TRBJ1-2 TRBV2 NA CASSEQYGYTF TGTGCCAGCAGTGAACAGTATGGCTACACCTTC
NA TRBJ1-5 TRBV27 NA CASSLFRNQPQHF TGTGCCAGCAGTTTATTCCGTAATCAGCCCCAGCATTTT